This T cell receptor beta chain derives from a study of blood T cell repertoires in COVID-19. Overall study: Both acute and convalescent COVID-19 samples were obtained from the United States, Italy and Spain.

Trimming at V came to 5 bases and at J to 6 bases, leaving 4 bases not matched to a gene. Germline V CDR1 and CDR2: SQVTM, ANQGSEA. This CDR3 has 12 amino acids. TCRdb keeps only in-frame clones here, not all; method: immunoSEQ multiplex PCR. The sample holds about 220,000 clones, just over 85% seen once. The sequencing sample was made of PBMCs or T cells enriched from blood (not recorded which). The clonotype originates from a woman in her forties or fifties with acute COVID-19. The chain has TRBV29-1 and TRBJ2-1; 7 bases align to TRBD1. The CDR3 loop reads CSVRQGRNEQFF. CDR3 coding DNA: TGCAGCGTTCGACAGGGCCGCAATGAGCAGTTCTTC.